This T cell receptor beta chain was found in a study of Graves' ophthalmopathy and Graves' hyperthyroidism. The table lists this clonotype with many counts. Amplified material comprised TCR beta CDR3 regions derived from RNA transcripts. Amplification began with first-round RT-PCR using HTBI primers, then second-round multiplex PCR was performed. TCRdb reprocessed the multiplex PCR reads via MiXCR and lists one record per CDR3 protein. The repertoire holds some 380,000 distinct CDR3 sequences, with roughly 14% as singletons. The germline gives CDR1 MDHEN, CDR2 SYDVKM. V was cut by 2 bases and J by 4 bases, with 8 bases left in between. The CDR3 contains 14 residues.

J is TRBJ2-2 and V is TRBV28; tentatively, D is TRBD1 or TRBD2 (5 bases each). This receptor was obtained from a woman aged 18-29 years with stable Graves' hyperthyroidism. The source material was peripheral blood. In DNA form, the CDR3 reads TGTGCCAGCAGTTTAGAGGGGAGCACCGGGGAGCTGTTTTTT. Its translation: CASSLEGSTGELFF.